These T cell receptor beta chains were read from a single sample in a study of blood T cell repertoires in COVID-19. Here immunoSEQ multiplex PCR was the method, and the copy in TCRdb shows in-frame clones only, minus some. The sample lists about 140,000 clones, about 82% occurring once. Sequencing was carried out using PBMCs or T cells enriched from blood (not recorded which). These receptor sequences come from a woman in her 40s who had recovered from COVID-19. Each CDR3 is given with its conserved first and last residue. The order of the fields is V gene, J gene, D gene, clone size, CDR3 protein, CDR3 DNA. D genes are given only for firm matches. Some rows have no size entry. The others give once, few or many, or a class for an expanded clone.

v_gene: TRBV7-8
j_gene: TRBJ2-3
d_gene: TRBD2
abundance: once
CDR3aa: CASSLTHRTSGGTDTQYF
CDR3nt: TGTGCCAGCAGCTTAACTCATCGGACTAGCGGGGGTACAGATACGCAGTATTTT

v_gene: TRBV7-9
j_gene: TRBJ2-7
d_gene: .
abundance: .
CDR3aa: CASSRRTESYEQYF
CDR3nt: TGTGCCAGCAGCCGTAGAACAGAGTCCTACGAGCAGTACTTC

v_gene: TRBV30
j_gene: TRBJ2-1
d_gene: TRBD1
abundance: .
CDR3aa: CAWSDDRVTEQFF
CDR3nt: TGTGCCTGGAGCGACGACAGGGTCACTGAGCAGTTCTTC

v_gene: TRBV11-3
j_gene: TRBJ2-7
d_gene: .
abundance: .
CDR3aa: CASSILQGPYEQYF
CDR3nt: TGTGCCAGCAGCATCCTACAGGGTCCCTACGAGCAGTACTTC

v_gene: TRBV19
j_gene: TRBJ1-3
d_gene: TRBD1
abundance: .
CDR3aa: CASSIWHLGAGGSGNTIYF
CDR3nt: TGTGCCAGTAGTATTTGGCATCTTGGGGCAGGGGGTTCTGGAAACACCATATATTTT

v_gene: TRBV15
j_gene: TRBJ2-3
d_gene: TRBD2
abundance: .
CDR3aa: CATSRDQSGGPYTVDTQYF
CDR3nt: TGTGCCACCAGCAGAGATCAATCGGGAGGGCCCTACACGGTAGATACGCAGTATTTT

v_gene: TRBV27
j_gene: TRBJ2-3
d_gene: TRBD2
abundance: .
CDR3aa: CASSLWASGDTDTQYF
CDR3nt: TGTGCCAGCAGTTTATGGGCTAGCGGCGACACAGATACGCAGTATTTT

v_gene: TRBV27
j_gene: TRBJ2-7
d_gene: .
abundance: few
CDR3aa: CATVGEAPYEQYF
CDR3nt: TGTGCCACCGTAGGGGAGGCTCCCTACGAGCAGTACTTC

v_gene: TRBV14
j_gene: TRBJ1-2
d_gene: .
abundance: .
CDR3aa: CASSQGTADGYTF
CDR3nt: TGTGCCAGCAGCCAAGGGACAGCGGACGGCTACACCTTC

v_gene: TRBV7-6
j_gene: TRBJ2-1
d_gene: TRBD2
abundance: .
CDR3aa: CASSSTSGRDNEQFF
CDR3nt: TGTGCCAGCAGCTCGACTAGCGGGAGAGACAATGAGCAGTTCTTC

v_gene: TRBV4-2
j_gene: TRBJ1-2
d_gene: TRBD1
abundance: .
CDR3aa: CASSQTFTGGRAYGYTF
CDR3nt: TGTGCCAGCAGCCAAACCTTCACAGGGGGCCGGGCCTATGGCTACACCTTC

v_gene: TRBV10-3
j_gene: TRBJ2-7
d_gene: .
abundance: .
CDR3aa: CAISGDTYEQYF
CDR3nt: TGTGCCATCTCGGGGGATACCTACGAGCAGTACTTC

v_gene: TRBV21-1
j_gene: TRBJ1-6
d_gene: .
abundance: .
CDR3aa: CASSKSRGGQGNSPLHF
CDR3nt: TGTGCCAGCAGCAAAAGTAGAGGGGGCCAAGGGAATTCACCCCTCCACTTT

v_gene: TRBV7-8
j_gene: TRBJ1-1
d_gene: TRBD1
abundance: .
CDR3aa: CASSINRGSNTEAFF
CDR3nt: TGTGCCAGTAGCATAAACAGGGGCTCGAACACTGAAGCTTTCTTT

v_gene: TRBV9
j_gene: TRBJ2-6
d_gene: .
abundance: .
CDR3aa: CASSVDPAKNSGANVLTF
CDR3nt: TGTGCCAGCAGCGTAGATCCAGCGAAGAACTCTGGGGCCAACGTCCTGACTTTC

v_gene: TRBV7-2
j_gene: TRBJ2-3
d_gene: TRBD1
abundance: .
CDR3aa: CASSSDRGHTQYF
CDR3nt: TGTGCCAGCAGCTCCGACAGGGGGCATACGCAGTATTTT

v_gene: TRBV18
j_gene: TRBJ2-7
d_gene: TRBD1
abundance: .
CDR3aa: CASSPPGWTGGYEQYF
CDR3nt: TGTGCCAGCTCACCACCGGGCTGGACAGGGGGCTACGAGCAGTACTTC

v_gene: TRBV3-1/TRBV3-2
j_gene: TRBJ2-2
d_gene: TRBD2
abundance: .
CDR3aa: CASSQDSGTSDAGELFF
CDR3nt: TGTGCCAGCAGCCAAGATTCCGGGACTAGCGATGCCGGGGAGCTGTTTTTT

v_gene: TRBV5-1
j_gene: TRBJ2-4
d_gene: TRBD2
abundance: few
CDR3aa: CASSSPSGGAGNIQYF
CDR3nt: TGCGCCAGCAGCTCCCCTAGCGGGGGGGCCGGAAACATTCAGTACTTC

v_gene: TRBV27
j_gene: TRBJ2-3
d_gene: .
abundance: .
CDR3aa: CASSRVYTDTQYF
CDR3nt: TGTGCCAGCAGTCGGGTCTACACAGATACGCAGTATTTT

v_gene: TRBV7-9
j_gene: TRBJ1-1
d_gene: .
abundance: .
CDR3aa: CASSFGVSYEAFF
CDR3nt: TGTGCCAGCAGCTTCGGAGTCAGTTATGAAGCTTTCTTT

v_gene: TRBV7-2
j_gene: TRBJ1-2
d_gene: .
abundance: few
CDR3aa: CASSPLWGDRYGYTF
CDR3nt: TGTGCCAGCAGCCCTTTGTGGGGGGACCGGTATGGCTACACCTTC

v_gene: TRBV5-1
j_gene: TRBJ2-3
d_gene: TRBD2
abundance: .
CDR3aa: CASSGSSSGLADRTDTQYF
CDR3nt: TGCGCCAGCAGCGGCTCCTCTAGCGGGCTCGCGGACCGCACAGATACGCAGTATTTT

v_gene: TRBV4-1
j_gene: TRBJ1-1
d_gene: .
abundance: .
CDR3aa: CASSQDGEVNTEAFF
CDR3nt: TGCGCCAGCAGCCAAGACGGGGAGGTGAACACTGAAGCTTTCTTT

v_gene: TRBV19
j_gene: TRBJ1-1
d_gene: .
abundance: .
CDR3aa: CASSTGMNTEAFF
CDR3nt: TGTGCCAGTAGTACAGGGATGAACACTGAAGCTTTCTTT

v_gene: TRBV30
j_gene: TRBJ2-7
d_gene: .
abundance: .
CDR3aa: CAWSIQANYEQYF
CDR3nt: TGTGCCTGGAGTATCCAAGCAAACTACGAGCAGTACTTC

v_gene: TRBV19
j_gene: TRBJ1-1
d_gene: TRBD1
abundance: once
CDR3aa: CASSMRQGGAEAFF
CDR3nt: TGTGCCAGTAGTATGAGACAGGGAGGTGCTGAAGCTTTCTTT

v_gene: TRBV7-6
j_gene: TRBJ1-2
d_gene: TRBD1
abundance: .
CDR3aa: CASSLRRDRNYGYTF
CDR3nt: TGTGCCAGCAGCTTACGCCGGGACAGAAACTATGGCTACACCTTC

v_gene: TRBV7-6
j_gene: TRBJ1-6
d_gene: .
abundance: .
CDR3aa: CASSRVTISPLHF
CDR3nt: TGTGCCAGCAGCCGAGTTACTATTTCACCCCTCCACTTT

v_gene: TRBV27
j_gene: TRBJ2-7
d_gene: .
abundance: .
CDR3aa: CASSLGSDSAYEQYF
CDR3nt: TGTGCCAGCAGTTTGGGATCGGACAGCGCCTACGAGCAGTACTTC

v_gene: TRBV7-2
j_gene: TRBJ2-1
d_gene: TRBD2
abundance: .
CDR3aa: CASSIGLAEQFF
CDR3nt: TGTGCCAGCAGCATAGGACTAGCGGAGCAGTTCTTC

v_gene: TRBV6-5
j_gene: TRBJ1-5
d_gene: .
abundance: .
CDR3aa: CASSYGQGSNQPQHF
CDR3nt: TGTGCCAGCAGTTACGGGCAGGGTAGCAATCAGCCCCAGCATTTT

v_gene: TRBV21-1
j_gene: TRBJ1-1
d_gene: .
abundance: .
CDR3aa: CASQAGNTEAFF
CDR3nt: TGTGCCAGCCAGGCGGGGAACACTGAAGCTTTCTTT

v_gene: TRBV2
j_gene: TRBJ2-2
d_gene: TRBD1
abundance: few
CDR3aa: CASRGQGNTGELFF
CDR3nt: TGTGCCAGCAGGGGACAGGGCAACACCGGGGAGCTGTTTTTT

v_gene: TRBV19
j_gene: TRBJ2-7
d_gene: .
abundance: .
CDR3aa: CASSMIRDYEQYF
CDR3nt: TGTGCCAGTAGTATGATCCGCGACTACGAGCAGTACTTC

v_gene: TRBV6-2/TRBV6-3
j_gene: TRBJ2-1
d_gene: TRBD2
abundance: .
CDR3aa: CASSGRGTSYFSFVQFF
CDR3nt: TGTGCCAGCAGTGGCCGTGGGACTAGTTATTTTTCTTTCGTGCAGTTCTTC

v_gene: TRBV18
j_gene: TRBJ2-3
d_gene: .
abundance: .
CDR3aa: CASSPLSSTDTQYF
CDR3nt: TGTGCCAGCTCACCACTTTCTAGCACAGATACGCAGTATTTT

v_gene: TRBV2
j_gene: TRBJ2-7
d_gene: TRBD1
abundance: .
CDR3aa: CATRGQGRFYEQYF
CDR3nt: TGTGCCACCCGGGGACAGGGTCGATTCTACGAGCAGTACTTC

v_gene: TRBV5-1
j_gene: TRBJ2-2
d_gene: TRBD1
abundance: .
CDR3aa: CASSQNSGGGGTGELFF
CDR3nt: TGCGCCAGCAGCCAAAACTCAGGGGGCGGTGGTACCGGGGAGCTGTTTTTT

v_gene: TRBV3-1/TRBV3-2
j_gene: TRBJ1-1
d_gene: .
abundance: .
CDR3aa: CASRSGPEAFF
CDR3nt: TGTGCCAGCAGATCAGGCCCTGAAGCTTTCTTT

v_gene: TRBV5-1
j_gene: TRBJ2-7
d_gene: .
abundance: .
CDR3aa: CASSLGGQPEQYF
CDR3nt: TGCGCCAGCAGCTTGGGCGGACAACCCGAGCAGTACTTC

v_gene: TRBV6-5
j_gene: TRBJ2-7
d_gene: .
abundance: .
CDR3aa: CASSRGPYEQYF
CDR3nt: TGTGCCAGCAGCCGGGGTCCCTACGAGCAGTACTTC

v_gene: TRBV30
j_gene: TRBJ1-3
d_gene: .
abundance: .
CDR3aa: CAWSQGWSGNTIYF
CDR3nt: TGTGCCTGGAGCCAGGGCTGGTCTGGAAACACCATATATTTT

v_gene: TRBV6-6
j_gene: TRBJ2-7
d_gene: .
abundance: .
CDR3aa: CASEDSYEQYF
CDR3nt: TGTGCCAGCGAAGACTCTTACGAGCAGTACTTC

v_gene: TRBV19
j_gene: TRBJ1-5
d_gene: .
abundance: .
CDR3aa: CASSIARDQPQHF
CDR3nt: TGTGCCAGTAGTATAGCCCGGGATCAGCCCCAGCATTTT

v_gene: TRBV30
j_gene: TRBJ1-2
d_gene: .
abundance: .
CDR3aa: CAWVVQREVVNYGYTF
CDR3nt: TGTGCCTGGGTGGTCCAGCGGGAGGTGGTTAACTATGGCTACACCTTC

v_gene: TRBV3-1/TRBV3-2
j_gene: TRBJ1-4
d_gene: .
abundance: .
CDR3aa: CASSQSSSRGWFF
CDR3nt: TGTGCCAGCAGCCAAAGTTCAAGCCGAGGGTGGTTTTTT

v_gene: TRBV4-2
j_gene: TRBJ1-1
d_gene: .
abundance: .
CDR3aa: CASSQAPEGVNTEAFF
CDR3nt: TGTGCCAGCAGCCAAGCACCTGAGGGAGTGAACACTGAAGCTTTCTTT

v_gene: TRBV14
j_gene: TRBJ2-1
d_gene: .
abundance: .
CDR3aa: CASSQDSREYNEQFF
CDR3nt: TGTGCCAGCAGCCAAGATTCCCGGGAATACAATGAGCAGTTCTTC

v_gene: TRBV4-2
j_gene: TRBJ1-5
d_gene: TRBD1
abundance: .
CDR3aa: CASSQDRQGPTEGNQPQHF
CDR3nt: TGTGCCAGCAGCCAAGATCGACAGGGACCCACAGAGGGCAATCAGCCCCAGCATTTT

v_gene: TRBV4-1
j_gene: TRBJ2-7
d_gene: TRBD2
abundance: once
CDR3aa: CASSLRQSSGVAYEQYF
CDR3nt: TGCGCCAGCAGCCTAAGACAGTCTAGCGGGGTTGCCTACGAGCAGTACTTC

v_gene: TRBV9
j_gene: TRBJ1-1
d_gene: .
abundance: once
CDR3aa: CASSPDSFTEAFF
CDR3nt: TGTGCCAGCAGCCCTGACAGCTTCACTGAAGCTTTCTTT

v_gene: TRBV7-6
j_gene: TRBJ2-3
d_gene: .
abundance: .
CDR3aa: CASSRTVTDTQYF
CDR3nt: TGTGCCAGCAGCCGGACTGTCACAGATACGCAGTATTTT

v_gene: TRBV14
j_gene: TRBJ2-5
d_gene: TRBD2
abundance: .
CDR3aa: CASSHTNLAGAGTQYF
CDR3nt: TGTGCCAGCAGCCACACAAACCTAGCGGGAGCAGGGACCCAGTACTTC